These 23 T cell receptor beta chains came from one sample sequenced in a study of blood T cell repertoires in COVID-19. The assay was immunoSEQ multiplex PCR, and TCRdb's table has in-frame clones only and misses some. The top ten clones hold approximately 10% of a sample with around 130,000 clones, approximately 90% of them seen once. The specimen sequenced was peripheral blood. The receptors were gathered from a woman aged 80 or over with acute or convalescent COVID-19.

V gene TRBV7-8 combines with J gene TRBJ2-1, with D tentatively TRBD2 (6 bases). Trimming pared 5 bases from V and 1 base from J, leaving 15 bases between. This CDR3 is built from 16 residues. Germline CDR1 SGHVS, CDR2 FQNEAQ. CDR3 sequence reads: CASSIPLAKSYNEQFF. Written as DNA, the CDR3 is TGTGCCAGCAGCATCCCTCTAGCGAAGTCCTACAATGAGCAGTTCTTC.

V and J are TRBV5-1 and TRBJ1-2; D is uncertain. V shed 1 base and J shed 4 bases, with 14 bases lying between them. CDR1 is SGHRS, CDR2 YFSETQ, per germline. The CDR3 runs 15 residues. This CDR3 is CASSLSPDGIYGYTF. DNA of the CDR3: TGCGCCAGCAGCTTGTCCCCTGACGGGATCTATGGCTACACCTTC.

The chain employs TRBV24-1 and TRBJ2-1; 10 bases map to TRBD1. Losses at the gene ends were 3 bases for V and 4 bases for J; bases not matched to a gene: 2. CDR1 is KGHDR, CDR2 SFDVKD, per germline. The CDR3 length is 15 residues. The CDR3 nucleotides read TGTGCCACCAGTGATGCGGGACAGGGGTACAATGAGCAGTTCTTC. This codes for CATSDAGQGYNEQFF.

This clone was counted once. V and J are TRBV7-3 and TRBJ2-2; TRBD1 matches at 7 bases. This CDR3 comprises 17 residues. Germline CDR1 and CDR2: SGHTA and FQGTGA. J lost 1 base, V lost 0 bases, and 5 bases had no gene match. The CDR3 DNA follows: TGTGCCAGCAGCTTAACCCGGGACAGACAGAACACCGGGGAGCTGTTTTTT. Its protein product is CASSLTRDRQNTGELFF.

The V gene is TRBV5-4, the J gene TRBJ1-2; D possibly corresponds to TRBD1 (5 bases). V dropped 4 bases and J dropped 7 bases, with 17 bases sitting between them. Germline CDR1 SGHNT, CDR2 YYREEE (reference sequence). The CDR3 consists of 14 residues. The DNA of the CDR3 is TGTGCCAGCAGCCACCCGACAGTTTCGTTTGGCTACACCTTC. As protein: CASSHPTVSFGYTF.

The CDR3 DNA follows: TGTGCCAGCAGCGCAGGTACCCAGGGGCCCCAGCATTTT. Protein sequence: CASSAGTQGPQHF. This chain links TRBV9 with TRBJ1-5, with TRBD1 as a possible D gene (5 bases). The length of the CDR3 is 13 residues. Germline V gives CDR1 SGDLS, CDR2 YYNGEE. The ends were cut back, 3 bases at V and 9 bases at J, with 13 bases in the middle.

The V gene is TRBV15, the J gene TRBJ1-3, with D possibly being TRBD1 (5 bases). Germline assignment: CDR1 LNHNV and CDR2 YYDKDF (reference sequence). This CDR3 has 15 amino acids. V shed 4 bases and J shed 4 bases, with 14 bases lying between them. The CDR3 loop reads CATSTPRGLGNTIYF. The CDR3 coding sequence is TGTGCCACCAGCACTCCAAGGGGACTGGGAAACACCATATATTTT.

In nucleotides, the CDR3 is TGTGCCAGCAGCCCCCTCGGACAGAAAGTGTTCTTC. Translation: CASSPLGQKVFF. V usage is TRBV7-2 and J usage is TRBJ2-1, with D perhaps matching TRBD1 (6 bases). Germline lookup yields CDR1 SGHTA and CDR2 FQGNSA. There are 12 residues in the CDR3. Trimming cost V 5 bases and J 15 bases, with 17 bases left between them.

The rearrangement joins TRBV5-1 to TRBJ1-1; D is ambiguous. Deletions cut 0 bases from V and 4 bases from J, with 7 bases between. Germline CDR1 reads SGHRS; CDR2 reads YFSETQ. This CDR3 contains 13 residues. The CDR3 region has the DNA TGCGCCAGCAGCTTGGAATACAGCACTGAAGCTTTCTTT. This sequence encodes CASSLEYSTEAFF.

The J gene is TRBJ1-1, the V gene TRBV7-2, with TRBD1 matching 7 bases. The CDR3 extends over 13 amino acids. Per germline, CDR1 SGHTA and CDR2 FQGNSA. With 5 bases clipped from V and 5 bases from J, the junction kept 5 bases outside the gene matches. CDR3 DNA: TGTGCCAGCAGCAGCGACAGGGTTACTGAAGCTTTCTTT. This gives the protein CASSSDRVTEAFF.

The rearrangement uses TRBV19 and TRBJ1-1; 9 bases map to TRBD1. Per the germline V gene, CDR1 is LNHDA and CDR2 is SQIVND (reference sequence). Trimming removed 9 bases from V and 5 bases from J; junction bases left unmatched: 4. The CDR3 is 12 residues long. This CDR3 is CASRDRVTEAFF. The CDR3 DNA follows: TGTGCCAGCCGGGACAGGGTAACTGAAGCTTTCTTT.

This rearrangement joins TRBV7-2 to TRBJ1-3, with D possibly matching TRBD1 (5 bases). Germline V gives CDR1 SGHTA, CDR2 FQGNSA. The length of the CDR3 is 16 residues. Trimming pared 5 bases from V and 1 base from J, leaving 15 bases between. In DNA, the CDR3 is TGTGCCAGCAGCCTGGGACTGCCAGGGTCTGGAAACACCATATATTTT. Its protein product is CASSLGLPGSGNTIYF.

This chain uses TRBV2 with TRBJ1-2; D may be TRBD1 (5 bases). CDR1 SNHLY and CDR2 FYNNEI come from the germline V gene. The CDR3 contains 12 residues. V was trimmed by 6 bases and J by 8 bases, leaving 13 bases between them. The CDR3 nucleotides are TGTGCCAGCAGCCCCCAGGGCCAGGGCTACACCTTC. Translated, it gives CASSPQGQGYTF.

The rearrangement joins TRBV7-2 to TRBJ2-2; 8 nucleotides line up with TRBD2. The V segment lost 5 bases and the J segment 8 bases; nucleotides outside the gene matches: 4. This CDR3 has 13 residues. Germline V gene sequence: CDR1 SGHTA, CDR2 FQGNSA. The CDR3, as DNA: TGTGCCAGCAGCCCTCGACTAGCGGGGGAGCTGTTTTTT. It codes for CASSPRLAGELFF.

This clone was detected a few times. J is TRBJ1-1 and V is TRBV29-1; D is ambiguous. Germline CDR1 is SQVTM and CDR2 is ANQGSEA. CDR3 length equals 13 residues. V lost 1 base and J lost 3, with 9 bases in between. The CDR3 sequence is CSVEGLADTEAFF. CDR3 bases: TGCAGCGTTGAAGGTCTGGCAGACACTGAAGCTTTCTTT. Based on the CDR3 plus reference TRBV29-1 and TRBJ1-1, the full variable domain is SAVISQKPSRDICQRGTSLTIQCQVDSQVTMMFWYRQQPGQSLTLIATANQGSEATYESGFVIDKFPISRPNLTFSTLTVSNMSPEDSSIYLCSVEGLADTEAFFGQGTRLTVV.

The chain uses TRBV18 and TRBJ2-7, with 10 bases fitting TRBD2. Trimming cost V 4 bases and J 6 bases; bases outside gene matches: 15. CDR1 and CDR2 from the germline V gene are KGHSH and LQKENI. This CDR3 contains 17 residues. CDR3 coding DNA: TGTGCCAGCTCACAAACAACTCTAGCGGGGGTTACCACCGAGCAGTACTTC. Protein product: CASSQTTLAGVTTEQYF.

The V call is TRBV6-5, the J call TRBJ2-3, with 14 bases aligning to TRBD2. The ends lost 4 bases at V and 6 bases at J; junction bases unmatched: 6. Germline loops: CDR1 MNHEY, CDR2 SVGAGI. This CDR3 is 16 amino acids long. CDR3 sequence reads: CASSLRTSGGIDTQYF. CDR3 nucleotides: TGTGCCAGCAGTTTAAGGACTAGCGGGGGGATTGATACGCAGTATTTT.

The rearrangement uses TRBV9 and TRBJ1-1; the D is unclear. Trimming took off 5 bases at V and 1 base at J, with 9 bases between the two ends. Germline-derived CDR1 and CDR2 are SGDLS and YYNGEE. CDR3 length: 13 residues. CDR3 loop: CASRPVWNTEAFF. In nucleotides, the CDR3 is TGTGCCAGCAGACCAGTTTGGAACACTGAAGCTTTCTTT. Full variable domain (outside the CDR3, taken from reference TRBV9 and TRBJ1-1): DSGVTQTPKHLITATGQRVTLRCSPRSGDLSVYWYQQSLDQGLQFLIQYYNGEERAKGNILERFSAQQFPDLHSELNLSSLELGDSALYFCASRPVWNTEAFFGQGTRLTVV.

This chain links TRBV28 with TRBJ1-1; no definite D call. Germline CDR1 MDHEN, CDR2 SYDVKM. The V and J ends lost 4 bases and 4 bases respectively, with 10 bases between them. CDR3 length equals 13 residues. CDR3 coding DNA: TGTGCCAGCAGTTCCCCGACAAGCACTGAAGCTTTCTTT. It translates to CASSSPTSTEAFF.

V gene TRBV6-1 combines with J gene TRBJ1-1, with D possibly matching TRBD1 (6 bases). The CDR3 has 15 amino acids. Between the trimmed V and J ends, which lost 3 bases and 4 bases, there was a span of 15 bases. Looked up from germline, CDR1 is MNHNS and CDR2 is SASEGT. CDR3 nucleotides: TGTGCCAGCAGTGACCTACAGGGATTCGGCACTGAAGCTTTCTTT. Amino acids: CASSDLQGFGTEAFF.

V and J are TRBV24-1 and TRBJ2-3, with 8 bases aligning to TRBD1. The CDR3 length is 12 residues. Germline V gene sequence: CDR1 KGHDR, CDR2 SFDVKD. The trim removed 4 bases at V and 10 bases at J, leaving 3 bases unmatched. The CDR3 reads CATSEVTGAQYF. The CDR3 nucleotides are TGTGCCACCAGTGAGGTGACAGGGGCGCAGTATTTT.

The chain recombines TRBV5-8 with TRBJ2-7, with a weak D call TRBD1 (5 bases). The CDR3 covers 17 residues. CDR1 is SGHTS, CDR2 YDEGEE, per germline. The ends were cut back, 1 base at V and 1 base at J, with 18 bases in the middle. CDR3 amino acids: CASSLFLSTGASYEQYF. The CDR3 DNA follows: TGTGCCAGCAGCTTGTTCCTTTCCACAGGAGCGTCCTACGAGCAGTACTTC.

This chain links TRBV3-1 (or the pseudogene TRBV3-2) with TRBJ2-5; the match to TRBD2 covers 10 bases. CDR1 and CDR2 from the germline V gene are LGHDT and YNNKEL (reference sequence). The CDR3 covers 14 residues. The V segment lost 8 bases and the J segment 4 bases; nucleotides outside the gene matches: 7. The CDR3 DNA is TGTGCCAGCGGCCTAGCGGGGGTTGGAGAGACCCAGTACTTC. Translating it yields CASGLAGVGETQYF.